These 24 T cell receptor beta chains were sequenced from one sample in a study of shared clonotypes between healthy human individuals (dated by TCRdb to between 2020 and 2021). The method behind the library was the immunoSEQ multiplex PCR assay. This immuneACCESS table, as held by TCRdb, lists in-frame sequences with V and J called but not all clones. Of the missing ones, under half trace to an unresolved V gene in checked studies; the others have no known cause. Recorded for this sample are about 2.4 million clones; over 85% of them occurred a single time. The ten largest clones capture roughly 0.39% of the sample. What was sequenced was naive CD4+ T cells from PBMCs. In the paper's terms, the cell subset or site label means: CD45RA+ positively selected. These receptors were collected from a man aged 18 to 30 in good health. Some clones in this sample may be carry-over from other donors' samples.

Only one count was recorded for this clone. CDR3 bases: TGTGCCTGGAGTCCGGGACAGGCGATAAATGAAAAACTGTTTTTT. Protein product: CAWSPGQAINEKLFF. The J gene is TRBJ1-4, the V gene TRBV30, with 8 nucleotides matching TRBD1. With V trimmed by 2 bases and J by 5 bases, 7 bases remained unmatched. The CDR3 contains 15 residues. Germline CDR1 reads GTSNPN; CDR2 reads SVGIG (reference sequence).

Points on this clone: This same CDR3 is encoded by further DNA sequences in the sample. The V gene is TRBV6-5, the J gene TRBJ2-7, with a weak D call TRBD1 (5 bases). CDR1 and CDR2 from the germline V gene are MNHEY and SVGAGI. The CDR3 is 15 amino acids. V lost 0 bases and J lost 2, with 11 bases in between. The CDR3 coding sequence is TGTGCCAGCAGTTACTCAAGCCAGGGCCCCTACGAGCAGTACTTC. Translating it yields CASSYSSQGPYEQYF.

This chain uses TRBV6-1 with TRBJ2-2; D unresolved. Germline CDR1 is MNHNS and CDR2 is SASEGT. Trimming left V 7 bases short and J 8 bases short, with 8 bases between. This CDR3 is built from 11 residues. This CDR3 is CASTKAGELFF. The CDR3 coding sequence is TGTGCCAGCACCAAAGCGGGGGAGCTGTTTTTT.

CDR3 sequence: CASSWGLAGISDTQYF. In DNA, the CDR3 is TGTGCCAGCAGCTGGGGACTAGCGGGAATCTCAGATACGCAGTATTTT. The chain is built from TRBV7-9 and TRBJ2-3; 13 nucleotides agree with TRBD2. With V trimmed by 4 bases and J by 4 bases, 5 bases remained unmatched. This CDR3 has 16 residues. CDR1 is SEHNR and CDR2 is FQNEAQ in the germline V gene (reference sequence).

V is TRBV5-1 and J is TRBJ2-7; D unresolved. This CDR3 has 12 amino acids. V was trimmed by 6 bases and J by 6 bases, leaving 13 bases between them. CDR1 is SGHRS, CDR2 YFSETQ, per germline. This chain's CDR3 is CASNIRGGEQYF. The DNA of the CDR3 is TGCGCCAGCAACATTCGCGGCGGCGAGCAGTACTTC.

The genes are TRBV7-6 and TRBJ2-3; 11 positions match TRBD2. Germline V gives CDR1 SGHVS, CDR2 FNYEAQ. V lost 6 bases to trimming and J lost 1 base; unmatched junction nucleotides: 12. The CDR3 consists of 18 residues. CDR3 in amino acids: CASSPGLAGGLGTDTQYF. The CDR3 DNA follows: TGTGCCAGCAGTCCCGGCCTAGCGGGAGGCCTTGGCACAGATACGCAGTATTTT.

J is TRBJ2-1 and V is TRBV9; the D gene is possibly TRBD1 (6 bases). The ends were cut back, 4 bases at V and 0 bases at J, with 14 bases in the middle. Looked up from germline, CDR1 is SGDLS and CDR2 is YYNGEE. The CDR3 runs to 16 residues. CDR3: CASSPRDTSSYNEQFF. The CDR3 region has the DNA TGTGCCAGCAGCCCCAGGGACACGAGCTCCTACAATGAGCAGTTCTTC.

This sequence joins TRBV4-1 and TRBJ2-7; D is possibly TRBD1 or TRBD2 (6 bases each). The CDR3 is 16 amino acids. Germline CDR1 MGHRA, CDR2 YSYEKL. V lost 1 base, J lost 2 bases, and 15 bases lay in between. The CDR3 sequence: CASSQVGGGTPYEQYF. The CDR3 DNA sequence: TGCGCCAGCAGCCAAGTGGGAGGCGGGACACCCTACGAGCAGTACTTC.

CDR3 sequence reads: CASSLALLDRGLHEQFF. The CDR3 DNA reads as TGCGCCAGCAGCTTGGCCCTCTTGGACAGGGGGCTCCATGAGCAGTTCTTC. This chain connects TRBV5-1 to TRBJ2-1; 11 positions agree with TRBD1. From germline, CDR1 is SGHRS and CDR2 YFSETQ. The trim removed 0 bases at V and 8 bases at J, leaving 10 bases unmatched. This CDR3 is built from 17 residues. Filled out from reference TRBV5-1 and TRBJ2-1, the complete variable domain reads KAGVTQTPRYLIKTRGQQVTLSCSPISGHRSVSWYQQTPGQGLQFLFEYFSETQRNKGNFPGRFSGRQFSNSRSEMNVSTLELGDSALYLCASSLALLDRGLHEQFFGPGTRLTVL.

This chain joins TRBV14 and TRBJ1-4; TRBD1 is a possible D gene (5 bases). With 5 bases removed from V and 3 bases from J, the gap between germline ends came to 13 bases. This CDR3 is built from 15 residues. Germline lookup yields CDR1 SGHDN and CDR2 FVKESK. CDR3: CASSSPGPPNEKLFF. As DNA, the CDR3 is TGTGCCAGCAGCTCGCCAGGGCCGCCTAATGAAAAACTGTTTTTT.

CDR3 residues: CASSFGGRLSYEQYF. The DNA of the CDR3 is TGTGCCAGCAGCTTCGGGGGGAGGTTATCGTACGAGCAGTACTTC. The J gene is TRBJ2-7, the V gene TRBV5-4; 7 bases fit TRBD2. Germline trimming cut 2 bases from V and 4 bases from J; bases unmatched to any gene: 9. This CDR3 has 15 residues. Germline lookup yields CDR1 SGHNT and CDR2 YYREEE (reference sequence).

The CDR3 sequence is CAREGGPGNTIYF. Written as DNA, the CDR3 is TGTGCCAGGGAGGGGGGACCTGGAAACACCATATATTTT. The V call is TRBV21-1, the J call TRBJ1-3. TRBV21-1 is listed as a pseudogene. The CDR3 extends over 13 amino acids.

The rearrangement joins TRBV5-1 to TRBJ2-7, with 7 positions matching TRBD1. The CDR3 covers 15 residues. V gave up 4 bases and J gave up 5 bases; unmatched junction bases: 12. Per the germline V gene, CDR1 is SGHRS and CDR2 is YFSETQ. CDR3 nucleotides: TGCGCCAGCAGCACCGGACAGGACCCTGTCCACGAGCAGTACTTC. The encoded protein is CASSTGQDPVHEQYF.

This clone has only one observation. The rearrangement joins TRBV19 to TRBJ2-7; the D is unclear. Germline CDR1 reads LNHDA; CDR2 reads SQIVND (reference sequence). The ends were cut back, 7 bases at V and 1 base at J, with 14 bases in the middle. CDR3 length: 14 amino acids. The CDR3 loop is CASKSQPSSYEQYF. In DNA form, the CDR3 reads TGTGCCAGTAAGTCACAGCCCAGTTCCTACGAGCAGTACTTC.

Of note for this clone: Other DNA sequences in this specimen translate into the identical CDR3. This chain connects TRBV7-3 to TRBJ1-1; weak D call: TRBD1 (5 bases). The germline CDR1 and CDR2 sequences are SGHTA and FQGTGA. The germline V and J ends were trimmed by 3 bases and 4 bases, with 12 bases remaining between them. The CDR3 consists of 14 residues. The CDR3 region is CASSLQGVGTEAFF. The CDR3 bases are TGTGCCAGCAGCTTGCAGGGAGTGGGCACTGAAGCTTTCTTT.

The chain recombines TRBV15 with TRBJ1-5; D is ambiguous. The CDR3 has 14 residues. Looked up from germline, CDR1 is LNHNV and CDR2 is YYDKDF (reference sequence). V lost 5 bases to trimming and J lost 7 bases, with 15 bases between them. CDR3 residues: CATSGVQQGQPQHF. In DNA, the CDR3 is TGTGCCACCAGCGGTGTCCAGCAAGGACAGCCCCAGCATTTT. Looking up the rest from reference TRBV15 and TRBJ1-5 gives the full variable domain: DAMVIQNPRYQVTQFGKPVTLSCSQTLNHNVMYWYQQKSSQAPKLLFHYYDKDFNNEADTPDNFQSRRPNTSFCFLDIRSPGLGDTAMYLCATSGVQQGQPQHFGDGTRLSIL.

V is TRBV4-3 and J is TRBJ2-3; possibly TRBD1 or TRBD2 for D (5 bases each). The length of the CDR3 is 16 residues. The germline CDR1 and CDR2 sequences are LGHNA and YSLEER. V shed 1 base and J shed 4 bases, with 15 bases lying between them. DNA for the CDR3: TGCGCCAGCAGCCAAGGCCCCCGAGGGGATGCAGATACGCAGTATTTT. The encoded protein is CASSQGPRGDADTQYF.

The chain carries TRBV5-1 and TRBJ2-7, with D perhaps matching TRBD2 (6 bases). Germline CDR1 SGHRS, CDR2 YFSETQ. The CDR3 spans 13 residues. Trimming left V 1 base short and J 6 bases short, with 11 bases between. The CDR3, as DNA: TGCGCCAGCAGCTTGTACGGGGGTCCCGAGCAGTACTTC. Translated: CASSLYGGPEQYF. Variable domain in full (rest from reference TRBV5-1 and TRBJ2-7): KAGVTQTPRYLIKTRGQQVTLSCSPISGHRSVSWYQQTPGQGLQFLFEYFSETQRNKGNFPGRFSGRQFSNSRSEMNVSTLELGDSALYLCASSLYGGPEQYFGPGTRLTVT.

Comments on this clone: At the DNA level, this CDR3 is encoded by other sequences in the same sample as well. The chain has TRBV20-1 and TRBJ2-5; unclear D gene. Trimming pared 5 bases from V and 1 base from J, leaving 5 bases between. Germline CDR1 and CDR2: DFQATT and SNEGSKA (reference sequence). This CDR3 region has 11 residues. The CDR3 nucleotides read TGCAGTGCTGGACCCCAAGAGACCCAGTACTTC. Encoded protein: CSAGPQETQYF.

This clone was detected once. The rearrangement joins TRBV5-1 to TRBJ2-1; 8 bases are shared with TRBD1. Germline V gives CDR1 SGHRS, CDR2 YFSETQ. This CDR3 has 13 residues. The ends lost 3 bases at V and 9 bases at J; junction bases unmatched: 5. CDR3: CASSSQGDTEQFF. DNA for the CDR3: TGCGCCAGCAGCTCACAGGGGGATACTGAGCAGTTCTTC.

DNA for the CDR3: TGTGCCAGCAGTTTATCTAGGCCCTCCGTGTATGGTGAGCAGTTCTTC. It specifies CASSLSRPSVYGEQFF. This sequence joins TRBV27 and TRBJ2-1, with D unclear. The CDR3 runs to 16 residues. The V and J ends lost 0 bases and 9 bases respectively, with 18 bases between them. Germline V CDR1 and CDR2: MNHEY, SMNVEV (reference sequence).

The rearrangement joins TRBV5-1 to TRBJ2-3, with 7 nucleotides matching TRBD2. V lost 4 bases, J lost 3 bases, and 11 bases stayed unmatched. CDR1 and CDR2 (germline): SGHRS, YFSETQ. The CDR3 is 16 amino acids. The CDR3 nucleotides are TGCGCCAGCAGCCTAACGACTAGCTATACGACAGATACGCAGTATTTT. Protein product: CASSLTTSYTTDTQYF.

The chain is built from TRBV19 and TRBJ2-5; possibly TRBD2 for D (5 bases). The V gene's germline CDR1 is LNHDA and CDR2 SQIVND (reference sequence). With 5 bases removed from V and 4 bases from J, the gap between germline ends came to 11 bases. This CDR3 has 13 amino acids. CDR3 DNA: TGTGCCAGTAGTTTGAGGGAGAGAGAGACCCAGTACTTC. This encodes CASSLRERETQYF. Filled out from reference TRBV19 and TRBJ2-5, the complete variable domain reads DGGITQSPKYLFRKEGQNVTLSCEQNLNHDAMYWYRQDPGQGLRLIYYSQIVNDFQKGDIAEGYSVSREKKESFPLTVTSAQKNPTAFYLCASSLRERETQYFGPGTRLLVL.

The rearrangement links TRBV6-6 to TRBJ1-5; a weak D match, TRBD1 (5 bases). With 6 bases removed from V and 3 bases from J, the gap between germline ends came to 18 bases. Germline CDR1 is MNHNY and CDR2 is SVGAGI (reference sequence). This CDR3 has 16 residues. The CDR3 nucleotides read TGTGCCAGCAGCCAAAGGGGCTCAGACTACAATCAGCCCCAGCATTTT. Encoded protein: CASSQRGSDYNQPQHF.